One TCR beta chain is described in this entry. The target antigen is unknown. The CDR3 totals 16 residues. Trimming at V came to 6 bases and at J to 7 bases, leaving 7 bases not matched to a gene. Germline lookup yields CDR1 MDHEN and CDR2 SYDVKM. The source of the sample is a study of T cell responses to AZD1222 COVID-19 vaccine. General study findings and limits: Females outnumbered males among donors, who were mostly white British; clonal diversity was possibly underestimated.

This table comes from immunoSEQ multiplex PCR, and its TCRdb copy is limited to in-frame clones, with some not included. The repertoire holds around 99,000 clones, with about 89% as singletons. V usage is TRBV28 and J usage is TRBJ2-2; 14 bases line up with TRBD2. The sequence was obtained from an adult who received the AZD1222 COVID-19 vaccine. This specimen was peripheral blood, taken 28 days after the second AZD1222 dose. CDR3 nucleotides: TGTGCCAGCAGACCGGGACTAGCGGGAGTGGGCGGGGAGCTGTTTTTT. The encoded protein is CASRPGLAGVGGELFF.